This T cell receptor beta chain is drawn from a study of T and B cells in COVID-19 patients. Study context: Peripheral blood came from COVID-19 patients with active infection or after recovery. The recovered patients had mostly mild to moderate COVID-19 with outpatient management. Overall study findings and caveats: The recovered cohort had roughly 2,200 exclusive TCR clusters, including 30 or so low generation probability clusters. Highly clonal in active COVID-19, TRB repertoires exceeded healthy-donor diversity and richness at recovery.

Worth noting for this clonotype: Its antigen is not identified.

Multiplex PCR with BIOMED2 TRB-A/B primer pools amplified TRB rearrangements. One entry per CDR3 protein results from TCRdb running MiXCR on the multiplex PCR reads. The sample yields roughly 27,000 distinct CDR3 sequences, about 30% seen once. Each TRB amplification used about 250-550 ng of genomic DNA from blood. Germline V gene lookup returns CDR1 SGHRS and CDR2 YFSETQ. Trimming removed 10 bases at V and 1 base at J, with 15 bases between. The length of the CDR3 is 14 residues. The material sequenced was blood. The rearrangement uses TRBV5-1 and TRBJ2-1; D call uncertain. This sequence originates from a human donor who had recovered from COVID-19. The CDR3 coding sequence is TGCGCCTCAGCGTCCGAAGGATCCTACAATGAGCAGTTCTTC. It translates to CASASEGSYNEQFF.